The clone carrying this T cell receptor (beta chain) was detected only a few times. As yet, its antigen is unknown. The germline V gene has CDR1 MNHEY and CDR2 SVGAGI. Trimming removed 7 bases from V and 1 base from J, with 13 bases in between. The CDR3 has 14 residues. Researchers set a sequencing depth target of 1 in 200,000 to 1 in 1 million T cells. TCRdb keeps only in-frame clones here, not all; method: immunoSEQ multiplex PCR. The sample carries 100,000 to 150,000 clones, over 75% recorded once. The record originates from a study of cytotoxic CD8 clonotypes in ibrutinib-treated CLL. Findings and limits, study-wide: Baseline levels were approached again at progression, after clonality had risen at ibrutinib response. Rare overall, public clonotypes shrank or held steady under therapy.

The TCR comes from a human donor with chronic lymphocytic leukemia. This sample comprised PBMCs, obtained after 24 months of ibrutinib treatment. The chain combines TRBV6-5 with TRBJ1-2; the D gene is possibly TRBD1 (5 bases). The CDR3 DNA follows: TGTGCCAGCACCCTGGGCGACAGTAACTATGGCTACACCTTC. It specifies CASTLGDSNYGYTF.